This T cell receptor beta chain was retrieved from a study of T cells after yellow fever vaccination. Broader study findings: Researchers report a weaker secondary response that nonetheless peaked faster, day 5 versus 15.

Germline V CDR1 and CDR2: SGHVS, FNYEAQ. V lost 5 bases, J lost 6 bases, and 10 bases lay in between. The CDR3 loop spans 12 amino acids. UMIs were added to TCR cDNA along with a universal primer site when it was made by 5'RACE template switching. TCRdb independently ran MiXCR on the 5' RACE reads; one entry per CDR3 protein. The table has a few hundred thousand distinct CDR3 sequences, roughly 3.5% seen once. In regard to this clonotype: Its antigen is still unknown.

The clonotype originates from a man in his late teens or twenties who received the YFV17D yellow fever vaccine. The chain joins TRBV7-6 to TRBJ1-1; D remains unclear. The sample consisted of PBMCs, taken on the day of the yellow fever booster vaccination. The CDR3 is CASSRVGAEAFF. The CDR3 DNA follows: TGTGCCAGCAGCCGAGTCGGGGCTGAAGCTTTCTTT.